The rows below give T cell receptor beta chains drawn from one sample of a study of molecular identifiers for immune sequencing clone quantification. TCRdb redid the calling of the PCR reads with MiXCR, one entry per CDR3 protein. The sample lists hundreds of thousands of distinct CDR3 sequences, 25% seen once, with about 0.73% in the top ten. The specimen was naive CD8+ T cells from blood, with Jurkat cell RNA spiked in. These receptors originate from a human donor in good health. Some libraries in this study had Jurkat cell RNA spiked in. Each CDR3 is given with its conserved first and last residue. The D gene is left open where the match is weak. Clone size is given for some rows only: seen once, a few or many times, or a class if the clone is expanded.

CDR3 DNA: TGTGCCAGCAGTCGCCAGCGACAGTGTGAGGAAGAGACCCAGTACTTC; CDR3 protein: CASSRQRQCEEETQYF; V gene: TRBV12-3/TRBV12-4; CDR3 length: 16; D gene: -; J gene: TRBJ2-5; clone size: -
CDR3 DNA: TGTGCCATCAGTGAGGACAGGGGGCATAACACTGAAGCTTTCTTT; CDR3 protein: CAISEDRGHNTEAFF; V gene: TRBV10-3; CDR3 length: 15; D gene: TRBD1; J gene: TRBJ1-1; clone size: few
CDR3 DNA: TGTGCCAGCAGTTTAAGTCTTGGGACTAGCATCTCCTACGAGCAGTACTTC; CDR3 protein: CASSLSLGTSISYEQYF; V gene: TRBV12-3/TRBV12-4; CDR3 length: 17; D gene: TRBD2; J gene: TRBJ2-7; clone size: -
CDR3 DNA: TGCGCCAGCAGCGACCCAGAATACACGTACGTTTACGAGCAGTACTTC; CDR3 protein: CASSDPEYTYVYEQYF; V gene: TRBV5-1; CDR3 length: 16; D gene: -; J gene: TRBJ2-7; clone size: many
CDR3 DNA: TGTGCCAGTAGGGCGGACCAAACAACCGGGGAGCTGTTTTTT; CDR3 protein: CASRADQTTGELFF; V gene: TRBV9; CDR3 length: 14; D gene: -; J gene: TRBJ2-2; clone size: -
CDR3 DNA: TGTGCCAGTATGGCAGGGGGCTGGTCCGGGGAGCTGTTTTTT; CDR3 protein: CASMAGGWSGELFF; V gene: TRBV19; CDR3 length: 14; D gene: TRBD1; J gene: TRBJ2-2; clone size: -
CDR3 DNA: TGTGCCAGTAGTATAGTGGGACAGAATTTCTATAGCAATCAGCCCCAGCATTTT; CDR3 protein: CASSIVGQNFYSNQPQHF; V gene: TRBV19; CDR3 length: 18; D gene: TRBD1; J gene: TRBJ1-5; clone size: -
CDR3 DNA: TGTGCCAGCAGTGAATTCGGGACCGCGGCCTACGAGCAGTACTTC; CDR3 protein: CASSEFGTAAYEQYF; V gene: TRBV2; CDR3 length: 15; D gene: -; J gene: TRBJ2-7; clone size: few
CDR3 DNA: TGCGCCAGCAGCCAACAGGGCAGGGAATATAATTCACCCCTCCACTTT; CDR3 protein: CASSQQGREYNSPLHF; V gene: TRBV4-3; CDR3 length: 16; D gene: -; J gene: TRBJ1-6; clone size: -
CDR3 DNA: TGTGCCAGCAGTTTATCGGACAGGGGGCTGGAAGCTTTCTTT; CDR3 protein: CASSLSDRGLEAFF; V gene: TRBV27; CDR3 length: 14; D gene: TRBD1; J gene: TRBJ1-1; clone size: -
CDR3 DNA: TGTGCCAGCAGCCAAGATACAGGGGGCTTAACTCATGGCTACACCTTC; CDR3 protein: CASSQDTGGLTHGYTF; V gene: TRBV3-1; CDR3 length: 16; D gene: TRBD1; J gene: TRBJ1-2; clone size: few
CDR3 DNA: TGTGCCAGCGGCCCCCGACAGACAGATACGCAGTATTTT; CDR3 protein: CASGPRQTDTQYF; V gene: TRBV7-9; CDR3 length: 13; D gene: -; J gene: TRBJ2-3; clone size: -
CDR3 DNA: TGTGCCAGCACCCCCCCGGGAACGAACACCGGGGAGCTGTTTTTT; CDR3 protein: CASTPPGTNTGELFF; V gene: TRBV7-9; CDR3 length: 15; D gene: -; J gene: TRBJ2-2; clone size: many
CDR3 DNA: TGTGCCGAGGCGGGACGCGGGAATGAGCAGTTCTTC; CDR3 protein: CAEAGRGNEQFF; V gene: TRBV7-9; CDR3 length: 12; D gene: -; J gene: TRBJ2-1; clone size: -
CDR3 DNA: TGCGCCAGCACGGTAAATGCGGCACCTGGAAACACCATATATTTT; CDR3 protein: CASTVNAAPGNTIYF; V gene: TRBV5-1; CDR3 length: 15; D gene: -; J gene: TRBJ1-3; clone size: many
CDR3 DNA: TGTGCCAGCAGCGTAGGTGGGGGGCCGGGCTACGAGCAGTACTTC; CDR3 protein: CASSVGGGPGYEQYF; V gene: TRBV9; CDR3 length: 15; D gene: -; J gene: TRBJ2-7; clone size: -
CDR3 DNA: TGCGCCAGCAGCCAAGATCGTGCAGGGAGCTCCTACGAGCAGTACTTC; CDR3 protein: CASSQDRAGSSYEQYF; V gene: TRBV4-3; CDR3 length: 16; D gene: -; J gene: TRBJ2-7; clone size: many